This TCR beta chain was recorded in a study of blood T cell repertoires in COVID-19. Background on the study: The samples span acute and convalescent COVID-19 from the United States, Italy and Spain.

Data came from immunoSEQ multiplex PCR; TCRdb stores just in-frame clones and leaves some out. This sample has about 320,000 clones, with around 86% found just once. Germline assignment: CDR1 SGHNT and CDR2 YENEEA. The CDR3 runs to 14 residues. After removal of 5 bases from V and 5 bases from J, the junction contained 5 bases not matched to a gene. The specimen sequenced was PBMCs or T cells enriched from blood (not recorded which). V and J are TRBV11-3 and TRBJ2-7, with 11 bases identical to TRBD1. This TCR came from a man aged 55 to 70 who had recovered from COVID-19. DNA for the CDR3: TGTGCCAGCAGCCCAGGACAGGGGGCGGACGAGCAGTACTTC. Translating gives CASSPGQGADEQYF.